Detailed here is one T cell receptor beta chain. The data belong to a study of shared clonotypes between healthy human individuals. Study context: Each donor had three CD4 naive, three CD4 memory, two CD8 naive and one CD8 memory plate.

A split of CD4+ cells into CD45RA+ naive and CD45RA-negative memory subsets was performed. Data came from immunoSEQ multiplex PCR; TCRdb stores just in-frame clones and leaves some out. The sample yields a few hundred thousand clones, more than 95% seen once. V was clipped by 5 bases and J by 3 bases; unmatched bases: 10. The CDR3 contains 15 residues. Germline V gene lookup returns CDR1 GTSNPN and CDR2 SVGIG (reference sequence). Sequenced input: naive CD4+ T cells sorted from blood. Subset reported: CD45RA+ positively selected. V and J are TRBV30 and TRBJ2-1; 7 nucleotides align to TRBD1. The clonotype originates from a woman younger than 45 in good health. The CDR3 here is CAWWTGQTYYNEQFF. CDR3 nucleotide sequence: TGTGCCTGGTGGACAGGCCAAACGTACTACAATGAGCAGTTCTTC. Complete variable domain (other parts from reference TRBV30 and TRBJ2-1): SQTIHQWPATLVQPVGSPLSLECTVEGTSNPNLYWYRQAAGRGLQLLFYSVGIGQISSEVPQNLSASRPQDRQFILSSKKLLLSDSGFYLCAWWTGQTYYNEQFFGPGTRLTVL.